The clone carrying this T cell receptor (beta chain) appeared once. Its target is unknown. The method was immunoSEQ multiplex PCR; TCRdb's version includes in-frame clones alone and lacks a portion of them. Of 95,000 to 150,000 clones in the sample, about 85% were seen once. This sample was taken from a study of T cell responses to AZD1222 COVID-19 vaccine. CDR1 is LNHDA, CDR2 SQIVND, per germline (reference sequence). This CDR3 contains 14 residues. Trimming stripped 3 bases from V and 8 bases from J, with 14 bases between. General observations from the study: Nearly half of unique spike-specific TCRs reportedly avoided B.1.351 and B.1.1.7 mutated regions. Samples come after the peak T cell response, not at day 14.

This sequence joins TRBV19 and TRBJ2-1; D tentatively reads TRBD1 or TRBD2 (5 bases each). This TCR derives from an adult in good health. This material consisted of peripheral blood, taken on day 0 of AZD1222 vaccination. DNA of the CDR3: TGTGCCAGTAGTATTTGGGGCGGGCGGGATGAGCAGTTCTTC. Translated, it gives CASSIWGGRDEQFF.